This TCR beta chain was observed in a study of cytomegalovirus exposure and HLA in healthy donors. Study-wide results and caveats: Segments of the TCR beta V type were, in most cases, productive about 87% or about 30% of the time in an earlier analysis.

PCR involved 60 Vbeta and 13 Jbeta primers. The method was immunoSEQ multiplex PCR; TCRdb's version includes in-frame clones alone and lacks a portion of them. The sample comprises 150,000 to 200,000 clones, 80% to 90% of which are singletons, and 7.5% to 10% rests with the top ten. The CDR3 consists of 15 residues. Germline assignment: CDR1 MNHNS and CDR2 SASEGT. The V gene lost 0 bases and the J gene lost 1 base, with 10 bases spanning the gap. Concerning this clone: Its target is not known.

The sequencing sample was made of PBMCs. The V gene is TRBV6-1, the J gene TRBJ2-7; D perhaps matches TRBD2 (5 bases). The sequence derives from a man between 18 and 29 years old in good health and CMV-seropositive. The CDR3 loop reads CASSEAGVRSYEQYF. The DNA of the CDR3 is TGTGCCAGCAGTGAAGCGGGAGTACGGTCCTACGAGCAGTACTTC.